This T cell receptor beta chain was sequenced in a study of blood T cell repertoires in COVID-19. About the study: Samples came from the United States, Italy and Spain, spanning acute and convalescent COVID-19. PBMCs, B-cell-depleted T cells, or T cells were the source of the cDNA or gDNA that made up the material.

This clone was counted a few times. Original processing methods: Amplification of reference gene primers provided the estimated nucleated cell counts. Clones were sequenced by immunoSEQ multiplex PCR, and TCRdb holds only the in-frame ones, with some missing. V, J and clone size are those of that table, while D and trimming were read from the DNA. Of about 490,000 clones listed, 75% to 90% were seen once; the top ten hold under 4%. The CDR3 runs to 16 residues. Unmatched junction bases numbered 11, after V lost 8 bases and J lost 6 bases. The germline V gene has CDR1 SQVTM and CDR2 ANQGSEA. This receptor was taken from a human donor in a cohort sampled during active COVID-19. What was sequenced was peripheral blood. The rearrangement joins TRBV29-1 to TRBJ2-2; the match to TRBD2 covers 14 bases. As DNA, the CDR3 is TGCAGCCCTCTAAGGGGGACTAGCGGGAGAGCCGGGGAGCTGTTTTTT. Translation gives CSPLRGTSGRAGELFF.